A single sample is the source of the 27 T cell receptor beta chains below, sequenced in a study of molecular identifiers for immune sequencing clone quantification. MiXCR, applied by TCRdb to the PCR reads, yields one record per CDR3 protein. Of about 510,000 distinct CDR3 sequences listed, around 23% are singletons. The sample comprised naive CD8+ T cells from blood, with Jurkat cell RNA spiked in. The subset here: FACS-sorted CD8+CD4-CCR7+CD45RA+ naive T cells. Receptors were obtained from a human donor in good health. Some libraries in this study had Jurkat cell RNA spiked in.

This chain connects TRBV5-6 to TRBJ2-2; D is possibly TRBD1 (5 bases). This CDR3 spans 16 amino acids. Germline-derived CDR1 and CDR2 are SGHDT and YYEEEE. The ends were cut back, 1 base at V and 1 base at J, with 11 bases in the middle. Here the CDR3 reads CASSLFDRLNTGELFF. CDR3 DNA: TGTGCCAGCAGCTTGTTTGACAGACTGAACACCGGGGAGCTGTTTTTT.

This chain joins TRBV12-3 or TRBV12-4 and TRBJ2-1, with D perhaps being TRBD1 or TRBD2 (5 bases each). The CDR3 totals 13 residues. V was pared by 10 bases and J by 3 bases, with 13 bases between. The CDR3 region is CATLGRDYNEQFF. In nucleotides, the CDR3 is TGTGCCACTTTGGGACGGGACTACAATGAGCAGTTCTTC.

Notes on this clonotype: One junction end disagrees with the germline gene, perhaps due to a read error. The V and J genes are TRBV27 and TRBJ1-1; TRBD1 matches at 11 bases. The CDR3 contains 14 residues. Germline V gene data show CDR1 as MNHEY and CDR2 as SMNVEV (reference sequence). DNA of the CDR3: TGTGCCGGCAGTGGGGACAGGGGGATCACTGAAGCTTTCTTT. Translation gives CAGSGDRGITEAFF.

The rearrangement links TRBV5-5 to TRBJ2-5, with 12 bases lining up with TRBD2. V was pared by 0 bases and J by 1 base, with 4 bases of the junction left unmatched. CDR3 size: 17 residues. Germline CDR1 SGHKS, CDR2 YYEKEE (reference sequence). This CDR3 reads CASSLVLAGGLQETQYF. The DNA for the CDR3 is TGTGCCAGCAGCTTGGTTCTAGCGGGGGGGCTCCAAGAGACCCAGTACTTC.

This clonotype showed up just a few times. The rearrangement links TRBV7-9 to TRBJ2-1; 9 bases are a match to TRBD2. Germline V gene data show CDR1 as SEHNR and CDR2 as FQNEAQ (reference sequence). Trimming took 5 bases from V and 4 from J; bases not matched to a gene: 3. The CDR3 spans 14 residues. The CDR3 DNA is TGTGCCAGCAGCGAGACTAGCGGATACAATGAGCAGTTCTTC. This translates into CASSETSGYNEQFF.

This clonotype was seen repeatedly, ten times or more. The rearrangement joins TRBV3-1 to TRBJ1-1, with 9 bases matching TRBD1. With V trimmed by 6 bases and J by 5 bases, 7 bases remained unmatched. Looked up from germline, CDR1 is LGHDT and CDR2 is YNNKEL (reference sequence). This CDR3 comprises 14 residues. In DNA form, the CDR3 reads TGTGCCAGCAGGAAACAGGGGGCCGAAACTGAAGCTTTCTTT. Translated, it gives CASRKQGAETEAFF.

The V call is TRBV30, the J call TRBJ2-2; tentatively, D is TRBD1 or TRBD2 (5 bases each). From germline, CDR1 is GTSNPN and CDR2 SVGIG (reference sequence). Trimming took off 5 bases at V and 5 bases at J, with 21 bases between the two ends. This CDR3 is 16 amino acids long. CDR3 nucleotides: TGTGCCTGGGACGGGGCCCCAAGGGGTCATACCGGGGAGCTGTTTTTT. Its protein is CAWDGAPRGHTGELFF.

This clonotype was counted at least ten times. V and J are TRBV5-8 and TRBJ1-1; D is ambiguous. The CDR3 totals 15 residues. Trimming took 1 base from V and 5 from J, leaving 15 bases between them. Germline assignment: CDR1 SGHTS and CDR2 YDEGEE. The CDR3 DNA is TGTGCCAGCAGCTTGTTTGGAGAAGGAGGAACTGAAGCTTTCTTT. This sequence encodes CASSLFGEGGTEAFF.

The J gene is TRBJ1-1, the V gene TRBV6-5, with D possibly matching TRBD1 (6 bases). V dropped 5 bases and J dropped 7 bases, with 20 bases sitting between them. CDR1 is MNHEY and CDR2 is SVGAGI in the germline V gene. The CDR3 has 15 amino acids. CDR3 loop: CASSPPQRGLGEAFF. The CDR3 nucleotides are TGTGCCAGCAGTCCCCCCCAACGGGGGCTCGGTGAAGCTTTCTTT.

This clonotype was seen repeatedly, ten times or more. This chain's CDR3 is CASGGSVGTYEQYF. The CDR3 coding sequence is TGTGCCAGCGGGGGGAGCGTTGGCACCTACGAGCAGTACTTC. This chain connects TRBV7-9 to TRBJ2-7; tentatively, D is TRBD2 (6 bases). Germline V CDR1 and CDR2: SEHNR, FQNEAQ (reference sequence). V lost 8 bases and J 2 bases, leaving 16 bases between the germline ends. This CDR3 is built from 14 residues.

This chain uses TRBV2 with TRBJ2-1; 9 positions agree with TRBD1. The trim removed 8 bases at V and 5 bases at J, leaving 10 bases unmatched. The CDR3 covers 15 residues. Germline lookup yields CDR1 SNHLY and CDR2 FYNNEI. CDR3 nucleotides: TGTGCCAGCCTATGGGGACAGGGTACGCACAATGAGCAGTTCTTC. Translated, it gives CASLWGQGTHNEQFF.

In the case of this clonotype: This may be a read error: a much more frequent sequence differs by one nucleotide. The genes are TRBV24-1 and TRBJ2-1; 9 positions match TRBD2. The germline V gene encodes CDR1 KGHDR and CDR2 SFDVKD. CDR3 length: 16 residues. The CDR3 sequence is CVTSDLLAGGPDEQFF. The CDR3 DNA reads as TGTGTCACCAGTGATTTGCTTGCGGGAGGGCCAGATGAGCAGTTCTTC.

This clonotype was recorded a few times. This chain connects TRBV24-1 to TRBJ2-7; the match to TRBD1 covers 9 bases. The V segment lost 4 bases and the J segment 6 bases; nucleotides outside the gene matches: 6. CDR1 KGHDR and CDR2 SFDVKD come from the germline V gene. The CDR3 spans 14 residues. CDR3 amino acids: CATSDPTTGGEQYF. The CDR3 DNA follows: TGTGCCACCAGTGACCCCACGACAGGGGGCGAGCAGTACTTC.

This clonotype was seen at least ten times. V usage is TRBV6-2 or TRBV6-3 and J usage is TRBJ2-7, with 9 bases identical to TRBD2. Germline loops: CDR1 MNHEY, CDR2 SVGEGT. V was clipped by 9 bases and J by 3 bases; unmatched bases: 0. The CDR3 is made up of 11 amino acids. CDR3 amino acids: CASSGSYEQYF. For the CDR3, the DNA is TGTGCCAGTAGCGGGAGCTACGAGCAGTACTTC.

Written as DNA, the CDR3 is TGTGCCTGGAGCCCACCTGAGGACAGATACAATGAGCAGTTCTTC. Translation: CAWSPPEDRYNEQFF. The chain uses TRBV30 and TRBJ2-1, with D tentatively TRBD1 (6 bases). The germline V gene has CDR1 GTSNPN and CDR2 SVGIG (reference sequence). CDR3 length: 15 amino acids. The V and J ends lost 3 bases and 4 bases respectively, with 16 bases between them.

The chain employs TRBV7-2 and TRBJ1-5; D unclear. V lost 3 bases and J lost 2, with 14 bases in between. This CDR3 comprises 16 residues. Germline CDR1 SGHTA, CDR2 FQGNSA. In DNA form, the CDR3 reads TGTGCCAGCAGCTTCTCCGGTCCTTGGGGCAATCAGCCCCAGCATTTT. This gives the protein CASSFSGPWGNQPQHF. The full variable domain, with the rest looked up from reference TRBV7-2 and TRBJ1-5, is GAGVSQSPSNKVTEKGKDVELRCDPISGHTALYWYRQSLGQGLEFLIYFQGNSAPDKSGLPSDRFSAERTGGSVSTLTIQRTQQEDSAVYLCASSFSGPWGNQPQHFGDGTRLSIL.

This clonotype appeared a few times. This sequence joins TRBV6-2 or TRBV6-3 and TRBJ2-7; 8 bases match TRBD2. Trimming cost V 4 bases and J 6 bases; bases outside gene matches: 8. This CDR3 is 14 amino acids long. Germline CDR1 MNHEY, CDR2 SVGEGT. CDR3 nucleotides: TGTGCCAGCAGTTCATCGGGGGGGCCTCGCGAGCAGTACTTC. It codes for CASSSSGGPREQYF.

This clonotype came up a few times. The chain links TRBV4-3 to TRBJ1-6; possible D gene TRBD1, 5 bases. CDR1 is LGHNA and CDR2 is YSLEER in the germline V gene. The ends were cut back, 0 bases at V and 7 bases at J, with 13 bases in the middle. CDR3 length: 16 residues. The CDR3 is CASSQEHQGGNSPLHF. The CDR3 coding sequence is TGCGCCAGCAGCCAAGAGCACCAGGGTGGAAATTCACCCCTCCACTTT.

This clonotype has just a few counts. V usage is TRBV4-1 and J usage is TRBJ2-7, with D perhaps matching TRBD1 (6 bases). Germline V CDR1 and CDR2: MGHRA, YSYEKL. Trimming left V 0 bases short and J 3 bases short, with 12 bases between. The length of the CDR3 is 15 residues. Written as DNA, the CDR3 is TGCGCCAGCAGCCAAGAACAGGGTACCCTCTACGAGCAGTACTTC. Its translation is CASSQEQGTLYEQYF.

This clonotype was picked up a small number of times. The chain carries TRBV3-1 and TRBJ1-6; D is unresolved. V was shortened by 1 base and J by 9 bases, with 7 bases between the two germline ends. Germline-derived CDR1 and CDR2 are LGHDT and YNNKEL (reference sequence). The CDR3 spans 13 residues. The DNA for the CDR3 is TGTGCCAGCAGCCAAGGTGTCGGTTCACCCCTCCACTTT. Its translation is CASSQGVGSPLHF.

With respect to this clonotype: A much more abundant neighbour one base away suggests this may be a read error. This chain connects TRBV9 to TRBJ2-3; D may be TRBD2 (5 bases). CDR1 is SGDLS, CDR2 YYNGEE, per germline. The CDR3 totals 13 residues. CDR3: CASCVRDTDTQYF. DNA for the CDR3: TGTGCCAGCTGCGTGAGGGATACAGATACGCAGTATTTT.

As regards this clonotype: This may stem from a read error, because a much larger clone lies one nucleotide away. This likely comes from a read error, as the CDR3 has no conserved phenylalanine or tryptophan at its end. This chain joins TRBV12-3 or TRBV12-4 and TRBJ2-3, with a tentative D call TRBD1 (5 bases). V was pared by 5 bases and J by 9 bases, with 12 bases between. The CDR3 has 12 residues. The CDR3 loop reads CASSPSAGTQYL. As DNA, the CDR3 is TGTGCCAGCAGTCCTTCGGCAGGGACGCAGTATCTT.

On this clonotype: A much larger clonotype is one base distant, so this may be a read error. The V gene is TRBV28, the J gene TRBJ2-6, with 9 bases fitting TRBD1. Germline CDR1 and CDR2: MDHEN and SYDVKM. The CDR3 totals 18 residues. The CDR3, as DNA: TGTGCCAGCAGTTTTGTTGGACAGGGGACCTCTGGGGCCACCGTCCTGACTTTC. Translating it yields CASSFVGQGTSGATVLTF.

Remarks on this clonotype: One junction end disagrees with the germline gene, perhaps due to a read error. The chain carries TRBV7-2 and TRBJ2-5, with D tentatively TRBD2 (7 bases). The CDR3 covers 17 residues. Per the germline V gene, CDR1 is SGHTA and CDR2 is FQGNSA. CDR3 in amino acids: CVSSPQGWAGVQETQYF. The DNA for the CDR3 is TGTGTCAGCAGCCCCCAGGGGTGGGCGGGGGTGCAAGAGACCCAGTACTTC. The full variable domain, rest sourced from reference TRBV7-2 and TRBJ2-5, is GAGVSQSPSNKVTEKGKDVELRCDPISGHTALYWYRQSLGQGLEFLIYFQGNSAPDKSGLPSDRFSAERTGGSVSTLTIQRTQQEDSAVYLCVSSPQGWAGVQETQYFGPGTRLLVL.

This clonotype occurred a few times. This chain joins TRBV7-9 and TRBJ2-7; D call uncertain. V shed 5 bases and J shed 12 bases, with 11 bases lying between them. The CDR3 loop spans 10 amino acids. Looked up from germline, CDR1 is SEHNR and CDR2 is FQNEAQ (reference sequence). The CDR3 DNA is TGTGCCAGCAGCCCCGTAGATACGTACTTC. Protein: CASSPVDTYF.

This clonotype was picked up many times. The chain is built from TRBV28 and TRBJ2-3; D uncertain. CDR1 is MDHEN, CDR2 SYDVKM, per germline. The CDR3 covers 16 residues. V gave up 3 bases and J gave up 2 bases, with 15 bases separating them. This CDR3 is CASSFPAGEVTDTQYF. The CDR3 nucleotides are TGTGCCAGCAGTTTCCCAGCCGGTGAGGTCACAGATACGCAGTATTTT. Variable domain in full (rest from reference TRBV28 and TRBJ2-3): DVKVTQSSRYLVKRTGEKVFLECVQDMDHENMFWYRQDPGLGLRLIYFSYDVKMKEKGDIPEGYSVSREKKERFSLILESASTNQTSMYLCASSFPAGEVTDTQYFGPGTRLTVL.

As for this clonotype: This may be a read error: a much more frequent sequence differs by one nucleotide. The genes are TRBV4-1 and TRBJ2-5; D might be TRBD2 (6 bases). The CDR3 is made up of 15 amino acids. CDR1 MGHRA and CDR2 YSYEKL come from the germline V gene. CDR3 DNA: TGCGCCAGCAGCCAAGGAAGCGGGCGGCAAGAGCCCCAGTACTTC. Its translation: CASSQGSGRQEPQYF.